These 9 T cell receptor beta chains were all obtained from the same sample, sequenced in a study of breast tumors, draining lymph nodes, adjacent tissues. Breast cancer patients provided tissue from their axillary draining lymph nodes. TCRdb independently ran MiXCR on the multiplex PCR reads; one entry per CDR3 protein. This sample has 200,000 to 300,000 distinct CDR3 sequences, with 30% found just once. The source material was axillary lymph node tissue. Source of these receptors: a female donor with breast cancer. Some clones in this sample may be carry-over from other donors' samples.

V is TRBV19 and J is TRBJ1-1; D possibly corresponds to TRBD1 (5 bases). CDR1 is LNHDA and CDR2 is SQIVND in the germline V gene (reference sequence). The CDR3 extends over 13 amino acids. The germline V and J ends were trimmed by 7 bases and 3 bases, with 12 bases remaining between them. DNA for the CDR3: TGTGCCAGTAAGGATTGGGGCGACACTGAAGCTTTCTTT. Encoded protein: CASKDWGDTEAFF.

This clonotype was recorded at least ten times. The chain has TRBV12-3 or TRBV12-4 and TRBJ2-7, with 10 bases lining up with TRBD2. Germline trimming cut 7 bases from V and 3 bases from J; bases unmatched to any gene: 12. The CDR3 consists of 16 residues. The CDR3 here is CASTHGGSGRYYEQYF. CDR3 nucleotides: TGTGCCAGCACCCACGGTGGTAGCGGGAGGTACTACGAGCAGTACTTC.

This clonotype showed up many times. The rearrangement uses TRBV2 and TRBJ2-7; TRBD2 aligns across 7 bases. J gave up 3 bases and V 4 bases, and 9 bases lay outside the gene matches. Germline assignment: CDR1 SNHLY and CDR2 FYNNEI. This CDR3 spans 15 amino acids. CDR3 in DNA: TGTGCCAGCAGTGCCCGACTAGCATCCGGCTACGAGCAGTACTTC. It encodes CASSARLASGYEQYF.

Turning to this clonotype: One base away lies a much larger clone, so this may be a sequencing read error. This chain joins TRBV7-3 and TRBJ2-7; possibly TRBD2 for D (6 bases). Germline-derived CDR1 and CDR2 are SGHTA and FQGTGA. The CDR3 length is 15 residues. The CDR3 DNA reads TGTGCCAGCAGACCCCGGGGGAGATTTCTATACGAGCAGCACTTC. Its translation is CASRPRGRFLYEQHF.

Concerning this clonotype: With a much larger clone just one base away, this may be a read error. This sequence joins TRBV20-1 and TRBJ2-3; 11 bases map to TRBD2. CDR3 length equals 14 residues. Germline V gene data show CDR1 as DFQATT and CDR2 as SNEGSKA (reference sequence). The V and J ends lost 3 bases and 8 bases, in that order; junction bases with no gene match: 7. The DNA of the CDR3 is TGCAGTGCTAGCCTAGCGGGAGGTCCAGCTACGCAGTATTTT. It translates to CSASLAGGPATQYF.

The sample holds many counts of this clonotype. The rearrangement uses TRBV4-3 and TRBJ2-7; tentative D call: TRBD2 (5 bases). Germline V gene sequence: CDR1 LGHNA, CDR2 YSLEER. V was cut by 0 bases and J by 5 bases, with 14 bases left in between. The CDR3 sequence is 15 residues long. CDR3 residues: CASSQDWRPPDEQYF. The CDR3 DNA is TGCGCCAGCAGCCAAGATTGGAGGCCTCCCGACGAGCAGTACTTC.

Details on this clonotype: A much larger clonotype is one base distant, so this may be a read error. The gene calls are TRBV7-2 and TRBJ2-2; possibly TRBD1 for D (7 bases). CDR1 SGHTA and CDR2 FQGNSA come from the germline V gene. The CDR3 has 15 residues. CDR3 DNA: TGTGCCAGTAGTCCAGGGGACAGTAACACCGGGGGGCTGTTTTTT. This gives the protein CASSPGDSNTGGLFF.

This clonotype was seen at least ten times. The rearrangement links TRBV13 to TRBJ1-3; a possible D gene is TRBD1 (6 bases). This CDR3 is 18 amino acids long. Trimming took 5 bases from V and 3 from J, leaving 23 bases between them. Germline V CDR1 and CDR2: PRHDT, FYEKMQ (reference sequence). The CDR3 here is CASSKRPAGALVGNTIYF. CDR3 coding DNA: TGTGCCAGCAGCAAACGACCCGCAGGGGCGCTCGTTGGAAACACCATATATTTT.

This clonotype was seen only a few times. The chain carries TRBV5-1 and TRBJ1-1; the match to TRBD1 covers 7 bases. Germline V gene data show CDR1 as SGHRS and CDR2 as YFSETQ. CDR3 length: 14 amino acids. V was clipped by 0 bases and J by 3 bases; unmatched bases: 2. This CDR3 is CASSLGDSYTEAFF. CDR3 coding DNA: TGCGCCAGCAGCTTGGGGGACAGTTACACTGAAGCTTTCTTT.